Each of the 10 T cell receptor beta chains below was sequenced from the same sample in a study of blood T cell repertoires in COVID-19. Method: immunoSEQ multiplex PCR; TCRdb's copy keeps in-frame clones and lacks some. The sample consists of about 260,000 clones, 83% of them appearing once. Material for sequencing was peripheral blood. These receptors were collected from a woman aged 50 to 60 who had recovered from COVID-19.

The chain joins TRBV18 to TRBJ1-5, with 7 nucleotides matching TRBD1. J was trimmed by 3 bases and V by 3 bases; bases with no gene match: 5. The germline V gene has CDR1 KGHSH and CDR2 LQKENI. The CDR3 sequence is 15 residues long. In DNA form, the CDR3 reads TGTGCCAGCTCACCCGAGACAGGGATCAATCAGCCCCAGCATTTT. Residues: CASSPETGINQPQHF.

The gene calls are TRBV28 and TRBJ1-5, with D uncertain. Deletions cut 8 bases from V and 7 bases from J, with 12 bases between. Germline CDR1 MDHEN, CDR2 SYDVKM. The CDR3 is 12 amino acids. The CDR3 DNA sequence: TGTGCCAGCCCAGGTCCCAACCAGCCCCAGCATTTT. Amino acids: CASPGPNQPQHF.

The rearrangement uses TRBV7-8 and TRBJ1-4, with D unclear. This CDR3 contains 16 residues. Germline V gene lookup returns CDR1 SGHVS and CDR2 FQNEAQ. The V gene lost 5 bases and the J gene lost 8 bases, with 21 bases spanning the gap. The CDR3: CASSPRRQSSGEKLFF. The CDR3 nucleotides read TGTGCCAGCAGCCCCAGGCGTCAATCATCTGGGGAAAAACTGTTTTTT. Full variable domain (outside the CDR3, taken from reference TRBV7-8 and TRBJ1-4): GAGVSQSPRYKVAKRGQDVALRCDPISGHVSLFWYQQALGQGPEFLTYFQNEAQLDKSGLPSDRFFAERPEGSVSTLKIQRTQQEDSAVYLCASSPRRQSSGEKLFFGSGTQLSVL.

The rearrangement links TRBV19 to TRBJ1-4; a weak D match, TRBD1 (6 bases). CDR3 length: 14 amino acids. The germline V and J ends were trimmed by 6 bases and 9 bases, with 17 bases remaining between them. Germline CDR1 is LNHDA and CDR2 is SQIVND (reference sequence). Here the CDR3 reads CASSRGARDKKLFF. CDR3 nucleotide sequence: TGTGCCAGTAGCAGAGGGGCCCGGGACAAAAAACTGTTTTTT.

Only a few counts were recorded for this clone. The chain links TRBV4-1 to TRBJ2-7; a weak D match, TRBD2 (5 bases). Germline V gene sequence: CDR1 MGHRA, CDR2 YSYEKL. Trimming took off 3 bases at V and 2 bases at J, with 8 bases between the two ends. The CDR3 extends over 13 amino acids. Here the CDR3 reads CASSHPTTYEQYF. CDR3 sequence (DNA): TGCGCCAGCAGCCATCCGACTACCTACGAGCAGTACTTC.

The J gene is TRBJ1-2, the V gene TRBV28; 10 bases line up with TRBD1. The CDR3 has 16 residues. Trimming removed 3 bases from V and 2 bases from J; junction bases left unmatched: 6. Looked up from germline, CDR1 is MDHEN and CDR2 is SYDVKM. The CDR3 here is CASSFETGGTNYGYTF. The CDR3 bases are TGTGCCAGCAGTTTCGAGACAGGGGGCACCAACTATGGCTACACCTTC.

J is TRBJ1-1 and V is TRBV4-1, with 7 positions matching TRBD1. The germline V gene has CDR1 MGHRA and CDR2 YSYEKL. V lost 5 bases, J lost 2 bases, and 8 bases stayed unmatched. There are 15 residues in the CDR3. The CDR3, as DNA: TGCGCCAGCAGCTTAAGGACAGGTCGTAACACTGAAGCTTTCTTT. This encodes CASSLRTGRNTEAFF.

This chain connects TRBV24-1 to TRBJ2-2; 9 bases map to TRBD1. This CDR3 region has 17 residues. J lost 6 bases, V lost 3 bases, and 10 bases had no gene match. The germline V gene encodes CDR1 KGHDR and CDR2 SFDVKD. CDR3 nucleotides: TGTGCCACCAGTGATACCAGGGACAGGGAGCAACCCGGGGAGCTGTTTTTT. It is translated as CATSDTRDREQPGELFF.

The CDR3 DNA reads TGTGCCAGTAGTATAGGGCAGGCTTCGGAGACCCAGTACTTC. It specifies CASSIGQASETQYF. V gene TRBV19 combines with J gene TRBJ2-5; D is undetermined. Trimming shortened V by 1 base and J by 5 bases, and 11 bases separated the two germline ends. The CDR3 totals 14 residues. Germline CDR1 reads LNHDA; CDR2 reads SQIVND (reference sequence).

The chain combines TRBV27 with TRBJ2-3; 8 bases align to TRBD1. Germline-derived CDR1 and CDR2 are MNHEY and SMNVEV (reference sequence). The CDR3 extends over 14 amino acids. V was pared by 5 bases and J by 2 bases, with 3 bases of the junction left unmatched. The CDR3 protein is CASSGTGFTDTQYF. CDR3 in DNA: TGTGCCAGCAGTGGGACAGGTTTCACAGATACGCAGTATTTT.